Listed below are T cell receptor beta chains from one sample, sequenced in a study of identical twins. TCRdb re-analysed the 5' RACE reads in MiXCR, keeping a single row per CDR3 protein. The sample contains 500,000 to 700,000 distinct CDR3 sequences, 7.1% of which appear only once. These data also formed part of another study, on yellow fever vaccine responses in identical twins.

Sequenced input: PBMCs. The receptors derive from a woman under 30 in good health. Both conserved end residues are part of each CDR3.

j_call v_call cdr3_aa
TRBJ2-3 TRBV28 CASSFNRGVTDTQYF
TRBJ2-5 TRBV20-1 CSANSGRALGSETQYF
TRBJ2-1 TRBV6-5 CASSPRLAGGAGAYNEQFF
TRBJ2-3 TRBV11-2 CASSLLAGGSSTDTQYF
TRBJ1-2 TRBV11-3 CASSLSLSYTF
TRBJ2-3 TRBV7-6 CASSLAAGLSTDTQYF
TRBJ2-3 TRBV10-3 CAISESDSGGALPDTQYF
TRBJ2-5 TRBV20-1 CSGWDRGRETQYF
TRBJ2-3 TRBV3-1 CATKRGAYTDTQYF
TRBJ2-2 TRBV19 CASSIAGELFF
TRBJ1-4 TRBV5-4 CASSLRQGDEKLFF
TRBJ2-1 TRBV29-1 CSVERLAGGYYNEQFF
TRBJ2-3 TRBV3-1 CASSQVSGSRTDTQYF
TRBJ2-1 TRBV12-3/TRBV12-4 CASSTSGANEQFF
TRBJ2-1 TRBV11-2 CASSYHDRYNEQFF
TRBJ2-1 TRBV12-3/TRBV12-4 CASSLPPSWAINEQFF
TRBJ1-1 TRBV7-9 CASSRTVVLNTEAFF
TRBJ1-2 TRBV5-1 CASSLAGREDYGYTF
TRBJ2-3 TRBV12-3/TRBV12-4 CASSRRGGGTDTQYF
TRBJ1-6 TRBV5-1 CASSFSGTEFNSPLHF
TRBJ2-7 TRBV13 CASSKRDRGLTSYEQYF
TRBJ2-1 TRBV9 CASSPRTGITHNEQFF
TRBJ2-1 TRBV9 CASSGRQGIDNEQFF
TRBJ2-5 TRBV7-9 CASSPIQARETQYF
TRBJ2-5 TRBV5-1 CASSALGGGHQETQYF
TRBJ2-1 TRBV9 CASSTSPGTSNEQFF
TRBJ2-3 TRBV14 CASSQEVGFTDTQYF
TRBJ1-2 TRBV20-1 CSARGQGQSYGYTF
TRBJ2-1 TRBV7-9 CASSRSLANNEQFF
TRBJ1-5 TRBV12-3/TRBV12-4 CASSLVGAGQPQHF
TRBJ2-5 TRBV20-1 CSAISGGGFVGETQYF
TRBJ1-1 TRBV20-1 CSAREGTEAFF
TRBJ1-1 TRBV14 CASSQLGMNTEAFF
TRBJ2-2 TRBV27 CASSLVSGRAGELFF
TRBJ2-7 TRBV20-1 CSARAMSSYEQYF
TRBJ1-1 TRBV12-5 CASGTGTGDTEAFF
TRBJ1-5 TRBV14 CASSFPYRGCNQPQHF
TRBJ1-5 TRBV3-1 CASSQARQGGNQPQHF
TRBJ2-1 TRBV20-1 CSATSGGGAGQYNEQFF
TRBJ2-1 TRBV6-1 CASASGVAGGNEQFF
TRBJ2-2 TRBV9 CASSEGAVNTGELFF
TRBJ2-3 TRBV24-1 CATSQGEDTQYF
TRBJ1-1 TRBV10-3 CAISNGTGVGTEAFF
TRBJ2-7 TRBV20-1 CSARGGQDRGFHEQYF
TRBJ2-7 TRBV11-2 CASSLEIYEQYF
TRBJ1-6 TRBV12-3/TRBV12-4 CASNFGTTRPYNSPLHF
TRBJ2-7 TRBV12-3/TRBV12-4 CASSTTAFGEQYF
TRBJ2-4 TRBV29-1 CSVGLARKNIQYF
TRBJ2-1 TRBV29-1 CSVQGLAGDHYNEQFF
TRBJ1-1 TRBV5-1 CASSLARTGGNTEAFF
TRBJ1-2 TRBV24-1 CATSGDRGQYGYTF
TRBJ2-4 TRBV18 CASSPGALAKNIQYF